Presented here are 25 T cell receptor beta chains from one specimen sequenced in a study of T cell responses to AZD1222 COVID-19 vaccine. TCRdb's copy holds only in-frame clones and misses some; the assay was immunoSEQ multiplex PCR. The data contain approximately 150,000 clones, just over 85% of them singletons. The source was peripheral blood, collected 28 days after the second AZD1222 dose. Receptor source: an adult who received the AZD1222 COVID-19 vaccine.

The table lists this clone with a few counts. The J gene is TRBJ2-1, the V gene TRBV24-1; 12 nucleotides agree with TRBD1. V was pared by 3 bases and J by 3 bases, with 2 bases of the junction left unmatched. Germline V gene sequence: CDR1 KGHDR, CDR2 SFDVKD. The CDR3 covers 16 residues. Here the CDR3 DNA reads TGTGCCACCAGTGATGGGACAGGGGGCCTCTACAATGAGCAGTTCTTC. It encodes CATSDGTGGLYNEQFF.

A remark on this clone: Germline and junction disagree at one end, which may indicate a read error. V and J are TRBV19 and TRBJ2-7; D not certain. Germline V gene lookup returns CDR1 LNHDA and CDR2 SQIVND (reference sequence). The length of the CDR3 is 15 residues. DNA of the CDR3: TGTGCCAGTAGTCTAGACATTCAGAGCTCCTACGAGCAGTACTTC. It codes for CASSLDIQSSYEQYF. The full variable domain, its missing parts supplied by reference TRBV19 and TRBJ2-7, is DGGITQSPKYLFRKEGQNVTLSCEQNLNHDAMYWYRQDPGQGLRLIYYSQIVNDFQKGDIAEGYSVSREKKESFPLTVTSAQKNPTAFYLCASSLDIQSSYEQYFGPGTRLTVT.

This chain uses TRBV5-1 with TRBJ2-2, with TRBD1 as a possible D gene (5 bases). Germline loops: CDR1 SGHRS, CDR2 YFSETQ. CDR3 length: 14 amino acids. Trimming cost V 5 bases and J 5 bases, with 13 bases left between them. The CDR3: CASRVQGGTGELFF. CDR3 coding DNA: TGCGCCAGCAGAGTCCAGGGTGGGACCGGGGAGCTGTTTTTT.

This clone showed up just a few times. V gene TRBV5-1 combines with J gene TRBJ1-6; D call uncertain. Trimming pared 5 bases from V and 5 bases from J, leaving 8 bases between. CDR3 length: 13 residues. Germline CDR1 and CDR2: SGHRS and YFSETQ. The CDR3 bases are TGCGCCAGCAGGGGCAGCGATAATTCACCCCTCCACTTT. Residues: CASRGSDNSPLHF.

V gene TRBV2 combines with J gene TRBJ2-3, with a possible D match to TRBD2 (5 bases). This CDR3 has 14 amino acids. Trimming removed 4 bases from V and 3 bases from J, with 11 bases in between. CDR1 and CDR2 from the germline V gene are SNHLY and FYNNEI. The CDR3 sequence is CASSGGSRTDTQYF. The CDR3 nucleotides read TGTGCCAGCAGTGGAGGGTCGAGGACAGATACGCAGTATTTT.

The chain is built from TRBV27 and TRBJ1-3; D unresolved. This CDR3 has 15 amino acids. Germline V lookup: CDR1 MNHEY, CDR2 SMNVEV (reference sequence). V lost 5 bases and J 4 bases, leaving 15 bases between the germline ends. The CDR3 DNA sequence: TGTGCCAGCAGTCTGGGTGGAGTTGGGGGAAACACCATATATTTT. Translated, it gives CASSLGGVGGNTIYF.

A word on this clone: Other DNA sequences of this sample code for an identical CDR3. V usage is TRBV7-2 and J usage is TRBJ2-4; 10 bases align to TRBD2. V lost 5 bases to trimming and J lost 0 bases; unmatched junction nucleotides: 4. This CDR3 comprises 16 residues. Germline lookup yields CDR1 SGHTA and CDR2 FQGNSA. The CDR3 loop is CASSARLAGAKNIQYF. As DNA, the CDR3 is TGTGCCAGCAGCGCCCGACTAGCGGGAGCCAAAAACATTCAGTACTTC.

The V gene is TRBV28, the J gene TRBJ2-6, with 7 bases lining up with TRBD1. Germline-derived CDR1 and CDR2 are MDHEN and SYDVKM. V trimming: 6 bases; J trimming: 0 bases; junction bases outside the gene matches: 5. The CDR3 is made up of 16 amino acids. CDR3 in amino acids: CASRSYRGSGANVLTF. The DNA for the CDR3 is TGTGCCAGCAGAAGCTACAGGGGCTCTGGGGCCAACGTCCTGACTTTC.

CDR3 sequence reads: CASSESLGGYNEQFF. CDR3 coding DNA: TGCGCCAGCAGTGAGTCTTTAGGGGGCTACAATGAGCAGTTCTTC. The chain has TRBV10-1 and TRBJ2-1; maybe TRBD1 (6 bases). V lost 0 bases, J lost 3 bases, and 9 bases lay in between. Looked up from germline, CDR1 is WNHNN and CDR2 is SYGVQD (reference sequence). This CDR3 is 15 amino acids long.

The chain is built from TRBV2 and TRBJ2-5, with 7 bases identical to TRBD2. V was clipped by 4 bases and J by 5 bases; unmatched bases: 7. CDR1 and CDR2 from the germline V gene are SNHLY and FYNNEI. This CDR3 contains 14 residues. CDR3 sequence reads: CASSGSSGLETQYF. In DNA form, the CDR3 reads TGTGCCAGCAGTGGATCTAGCGGTTTGGAGACCCAGTACTTC.

The rearrangement joins TRBV11-2 to TRBJ1-2; D is ambiguous. Germline V lookup: CDR1 SGHAT, CDR2 FQNNGV. The CDR3 has 14 amino acids. V was pared by 0 bases and J by 5 bases, with 10 bases between. CDR3 nucleotide sequence: TGTGCCAGCAGCTTAGATAGTGCAGATTATGGCTACACCTTC. This sequence encodes CASSLDSADYGYTF.

V gene TRBV10-3 combines with J gene TRBJ1-2, with 7 bases that match TRBD1. Germline CDR1 reads ENHRY; CDR2 reads SYGVKD. Unmatched junction bases numbered 5, after V lost 3 bases and J lost 1 base. This CDR3 has 15 residues. This CDR3 reads CAISDSTGFNYGYTF. The DNA for the CDR3 is TGTGCCATCAGTGACTCGACAGGGTTTAACTATGGCTACACCTTC.

The rearrangement uses TRBV11-3 and TRBJ1-1; TRBD1 aligns across 10 bases. Germline V gene sequence: CDR1 SGHNT, CDR2 YENEEA. This CDR3 region has 16 residues. The V and J ends lost 5 bases and 4 bases, in that order; junction bases with no gene match: 10. The CDR3 DNA follows: TGTGCCAGCAGCCAGTACGGGACAGGGGAGAGCACTGAAGCTTTCTTT. Translated: CASSQYGTGESTEAFF.

V gene TRBV5-1 combines with J gene TRBJ2-7; 10 bases agree with TRBD2. The germline V gene has CDR1 SGHRS and CDR2 YFSETQ. J lost 0 bases, V lost 3 bases, and 3 bases had no gene match. The length of the CDR3 is 15 residues. The CDR3 coding sequence is TGCGCCAGCAGCTCTGGGACTAGCGCCTCCTACGAGCAGTACTTC. Amino acids: CASSSGTSASYEQYF.

This clone was seen just once. The V gene is TRBV6-4, the J gene TRBJ1-6; tentatively, D is TRBD1 (6 bases). The length of the CDR3 is 14 residues. V lost 5 bases to trimming and J lost 10 bases, with 15 bases between them. CDR1 is MRHNA and CDR2 is SNTAGT in the germline V gene. CDR3 sequence reads: CASSLTDRSSPLHF. The CDR3 DNA follows: TGTGCCAGCAGTTTGACCGACAGGTCCTCACCCCTCCACTTT.

Only a few counts were recorded for this clone. The rearrangement links TRBV6-2 or TRBV6-3 to TRBJ2-5; D may be TRBD1 (5 bases). V lost 4 bases and J lost 4, with 16 bases in between. CDR1 and CDR2 (germline): MNHEY, SVGEGT. This CDR3 contains 15 residues. This chain's CDR3 is CASSSGALMRETQYF. The CDR3 DNA is TGTGCCAGCAGTTCTGGGGCCCTGATGAGAGAGACCCAGTACTTC.

This chain connects TRBV27 to TRBJ2-2; 7 bases fit TRBD2. CDR1 is MNHEY and CDR2 is SMNVEV in the germline V gene (reference sequence). Trimming removed 3 bases from V and 7 bases from J; junction bases left unmatched: 5. CDR3 length equals 14 residues. CDR3 nucleotides: TGTGCCAGCAGTTTGGCGGGAGCGAACGGGGAGCTGTTTTTT. Translated: CASSLAGANGELFF.

The chain joins TRBV7-9 to TRBJ2-5; tentative D call: TRBD2 (6 bases). The CDR3 has 15 residues. Germline CDR1 is SEHNR and CDR2 is FQNEAQ (reference sequence). The V end lost 5 bases, the J end lost 0 bases, and 13 bases lay between the germline ends. CDR3 nucleotides: TGTGCCAGCAGCCCCACACGGGACTACCAAGAGACCCAGTACTTC. Translation gives CASSPTRDYQETQYF.

V is TRBV19 and J is TRBJ1-1; D remains unclear. The length of the CDR3 is 12 residues. Deletions cut 4 bases from V and 4 bases from J, with 7 bases between. Germline CDR1 reads LNHDA; CDR2 reads SQIVND (reference sequence). The DNA of the CDR3 is TGTGCCAGTAGTAACACCCCCACTGAAGCTTTCTTT. Translation: CASSNTPTEAFF.

The chain combines TRBV6-2 or TRBV6-3 with TRBJ1-2; no clear D. Trimming shortened V by 2 bases and J by 7 bases, and 26 bases separated the two germline ends. Germline lookup yields CDR1 MNHEY and CDR2 SVGEGT. CDR3 length: 18 amino acids. The CDR3 spells CASSYGSRSGYLVGGYTF. CDR3 DNA: TGTGCCAGCAGTTACGGTTCCCGGAGCGGGTACCTAGTAGGTGGCTACACCTTC.

V and J are TRBV14 and TRBJ2-5; D is unresolved. The V end lost 4 bases, the J end lost 6 bases, and 12 bases lay between the germline ends. CDR3 length: 13 residues. CDR1 is SGHDN, CDR2 FVKESK, per germline. CDR3 bases: TGTGCCAGCAGCCGAGGAGCCCTTAAGACCCAGTACTTC. Its protein product is CASSRGALKTQYF.

This clone was seen once. CDR3 in DNA: TGTGCCAGCAGCTCAGCAGGGGCCAGGGGGTACGAGCAGTACTTC. It codes for CASSSAGARGYEQYF. V usage is TRBV7-2 and J usage is TRBJ2-7; 7 bases agree with TRBD1. Germline V gene sequence: CDR1 SGHTA, CDR2 FQGNSA. Germline trimming cut 4 bases from V and 4 bases from J; bases unmatched to any gene: 10. This CDR3 has 15 amino acids.

J is TRBJ2-5 and V is TRBV6-5; possibly TRBD2 for D (7 bases). This CDR3 is 15 amino acids long. CDR1 is MNHEY, CDR2 SVGAGI, per germline. V lost 6 bases to trimming and J lost 5 bases, with 19 bases between them. The chain's CDR3 is CASREGGYVSETQYF. The CDR3 coding sequence is TGTGCCAGCAGAGAGGGGGGGTATGTTTCCGAGACCCAGTACTTC.

The chain employs TRBV10-3 and TRBJ2-2; tentatively, D is TRBD2 (6 bases). V gave up 4 bases and J gave up 0 bases, with 18 bases separating them. CDR1 and CDR2 from the germline V gene are ENHRY and SYGVKD. The CDR3 consists of 18 residues. In DNA form, the CDR3 reads TGTGCCATCAGTGGCCTAGGGTTGGCGGGACCGAACACCGGGGAGCTGTTTTTT. Amino acid sequence: CAISGLGLAGPNTGELFF.

The V and J genes are TRBV4-2 and TRBJ2-1; 7 positions match TRBD2. This CDR3 spans 16 amino acids. Looked up from germline, CDR1 is LGHNA and CDR2 is YNFKEQ. With 0 bases clipped from V and 4 bases from J, the junction kept 6 bases outside the gene matches. In DNA, the CDR3 is TGTGCCAGCAGCCAAGATTCTTCTAGCGGTTACAATGAGCAGTTCTTC. Protein: CASSQDSSSGYNEQFF.